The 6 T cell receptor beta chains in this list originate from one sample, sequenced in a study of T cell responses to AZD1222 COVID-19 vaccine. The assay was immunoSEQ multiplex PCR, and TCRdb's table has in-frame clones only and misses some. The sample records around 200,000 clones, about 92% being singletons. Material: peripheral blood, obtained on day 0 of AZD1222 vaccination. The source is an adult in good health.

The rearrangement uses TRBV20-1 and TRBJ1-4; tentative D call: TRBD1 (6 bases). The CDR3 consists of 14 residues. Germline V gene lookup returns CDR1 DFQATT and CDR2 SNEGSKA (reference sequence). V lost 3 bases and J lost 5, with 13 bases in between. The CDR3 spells CSASEGVPNEKLFF. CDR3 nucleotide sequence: TGCAGTGCTAGTGAGGGGGTTCCCAATGAAAAACTGTTTTTT.

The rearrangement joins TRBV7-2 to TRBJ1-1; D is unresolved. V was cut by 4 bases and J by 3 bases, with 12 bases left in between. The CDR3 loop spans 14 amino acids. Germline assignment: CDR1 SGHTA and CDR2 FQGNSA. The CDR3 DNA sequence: TGTGCCAGCAGCTCCCTTGTTGGTTACACTGAAGCTTTCTTT. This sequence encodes CASSSLVGYTEAFF.

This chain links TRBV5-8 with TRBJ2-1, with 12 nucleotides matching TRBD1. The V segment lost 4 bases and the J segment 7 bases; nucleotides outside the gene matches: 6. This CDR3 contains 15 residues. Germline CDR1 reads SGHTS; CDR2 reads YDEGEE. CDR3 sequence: CASSQGQGAINEQFF. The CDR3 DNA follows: TGTGCCAGCAGCCAGGGACAGGGGGCTATAAATGAGCAGTTCTTC. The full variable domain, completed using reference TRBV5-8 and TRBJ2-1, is EAGVTQSPTHLIKTRGQQATLRCSPISGHTSVYWYQQALGLGLQFLLWYDEGEERNRGNFPPRFSGRQFPNYSSELNVNALELEDSALYLCASSQGQGAINEQFFGPGTRLTVL.

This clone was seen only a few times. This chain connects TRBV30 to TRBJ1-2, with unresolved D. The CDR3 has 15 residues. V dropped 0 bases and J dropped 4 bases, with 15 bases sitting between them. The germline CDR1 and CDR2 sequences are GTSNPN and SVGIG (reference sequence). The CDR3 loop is CAWSVVGRPFYGYTF. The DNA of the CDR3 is TGTGCCTGGAGTGTAGTTGGCAGACCTTTCTATGGCTACACCTTC.

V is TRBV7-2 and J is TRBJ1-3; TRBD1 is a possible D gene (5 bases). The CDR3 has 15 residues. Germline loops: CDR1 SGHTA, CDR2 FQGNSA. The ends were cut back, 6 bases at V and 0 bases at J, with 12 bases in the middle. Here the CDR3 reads CASRITGSSGNTIYF. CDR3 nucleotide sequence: TGTGCCAGCAGGATCACAGGATCCTCTGGAAACACCATATATTTT.

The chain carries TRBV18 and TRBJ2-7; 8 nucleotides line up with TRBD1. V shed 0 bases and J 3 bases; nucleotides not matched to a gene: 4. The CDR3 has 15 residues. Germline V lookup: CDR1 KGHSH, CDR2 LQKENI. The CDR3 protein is CASSPPGGQDYEQYF. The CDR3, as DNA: TGTGCCAGCTCACCACCGGGGGGACAGGACTACGAGCAGTACTTC.